This is a list of T cell receptor beta chains from one sample in a study of shared T cell receptors in the human thymus. The table came from immunoSEQ multiplex PCR; TCRdb's copy has only in-frame clones and leaves some out. Counted here are under 850,000 clones, around 87% occurring once; the ten biggest clones make up around 0.0099%. Separately, the same data were catalogued under a study of human thymus T cells.

The material sequenced was thymocytes. The receptors were gathered from a boy in the first two years of life with a congenital heart defect. Both conserved end residues are part of each CDR3. The D gene is left open where the match is weak. Size is stated for part of the rows, as once, few or many counts, or as a class when the clone is expanded.

clone_size: .; v_call: TRBV7-2; d_call: TRBD2; j_call: TRBJ2-5; cdr3_aa: CASSPRGLAGGGQETQYF; cdr3_nt: TGTGCCAGCAGCCCCCGCGGCCTAGCGGGAGGAGGGCAAGAGACCCAGTACTTC
clone_size: .; v_call: TRBV9; d_call: TRBD2; j_call: TRBJ2-7; cdr3_aa: CASSSGTSGVVSYEQYF; cdr3_nt: TGTGCCAGCAGCTCCGGGACTAGCGGGGTGGTCTCCTACGAGCAGTACTTC
clone_size: .; v_call: TRBV7-9; d_call: .; j_call: TRBJ2-3; cdr3_aa: CASTRGPLFTDTQYF; cdr3_nt: TGTGCCAGCACCAGAGGGCCCCTATTCACAGATACGCAGTATTTT
clone_size: .; v_call: TRBV21-1; d_call: .; j_call: TRBJ2-5; cdr3_aa: CASLVDRAETQYF; cdr3_nt: TGTGCCAGCCTCGTGGACAGAGCTGAGACCCAGTACTTC
clone_size: .; v_call: TRBV29-1; d_call: .; j_call: TRBJ2-5; cdr3_aa: CSVPTGYGKTQYF; cdr3_nt: TGCAGCGTCCCCACAGGGTATGGAAAGACCCAGTACTTC
clone_size: .; v_call: TRBV6-5; d_call: TRBD2; j_call: TRBJ2-1; cdr3_aa: CDNREEHEQFF; cdr3_nt: TGTGACAACCGGGAGGAGCATGAGCAGTTCTTC
clone_size: .; v_call: TRBV6-6; d_call: .; j_call: TRBJ2-7; cdr3_aa: CASSLPGVTYEQYF; cdr3_nt: TGTGCCAGCAGTTTGCCAGGTGTAACCTACGAGCAGTACTTC
clone_size: .; v_call: TRBV6-1; d_call: .; j_call: TRBJ2-1; cdr3_aa: CASREQIFSYNEQFF; cdr3_nt: TGTGCCAGCAGGGAACAGATCTTCTCCTACAATGAGCAGTTCTTC
clone_size: .; v_call: TRBV9; d_call: TRBD2; j_call: TRBJ2-3; cdr3_aa: CASSPGRAGMQYF; cdr3_nt: TGTGCCAGCAGCCCAGGGAGGGCGGGGATGCAGTATTTT
clone_size: once; v_call: TRBV4-2; d_call: TRBD2; j_call: TRBJ2-1; cdr3_aa: CASSHPGRRASYNEQFF; cdr3_nt: TGTGCCAGCAGCCACCCCGGGAGGCGGGCCTCCTACAATGAGCAGTTCTTC
clone_size: few; v_call: TRBV11-2; d_call: TRBD2; j_call: TRBJ2-7; cdr3_aa: CASSLDRSRETSYEQYF; cdr3_nt: TGTGCCAGCAGCTTAGATCGCTCGCGGGAGACCTCCTACGAGCAGTACTTC
clone_size: .; v_call: TRBV28; d_call: .; j_call: TRBJ1-4; cdr3_aa: CASSTRQDGNEKLFF; cdr3_nt: TGTGCCAGCAGTACGAGACAGGATGGGAATGAAAAACTGTTTTTT
clone_size: .; v_call: TRBV4-3; d_call: .; j_call: TRBJ2-7; cdr3_aa: CASSRREAGPADEQYF; cdr3_nt: TGCGCCAGCAGCCGACGCGAGGCGGGGCCAGCGGACGAGCAGTACTTC
clone_size: few; v_call: TRBV29-1; d_call: TRBD1; j_call: TRBJ2-6; cdr3_aa: CSVEGQGNSGANVLTF; cdr3_nt: TGCAGCGTTGAAGGACAGGGAAACTCTGGGGCCAACGTCCTGACTTTC
clone_size: .; v_call: TRBV14; d_call: .; j_call: TRBJ2-1; cdr3_aa: CASSQEGKRNEQFF; cdr3_nt: TGTGCCAGCAGCCAGGAGGGTAAGAGGAATGAGCAGTTCTTC
clone_size: .; v_call: TRBV4-2; d_call: TRBD2; j_call: TRBJ2-7; cdr3_aa: CASSQRRAGGPSEQYF; cdr3_nt: TGTGCCAGCAGCCAAAGACGGGCGGGAGGGCCATCCGAGCAGTACTTC
clone_size: .; v_call: TRBV12-5; d_call: TRBD2; j_call: TRBJ2-3; cdr3_aa: CASGPLAVKEDTQYF; cdr3_nt: TGTGCTAGTGGCCCGCTAGCGGTCAAAGAAGATACGCAGTATTTT
clone_size: once; v_call: TRBV27; d_call: TRBD1; j_call: TRBJ1-2; cdr3_aa: CASSRGQGGYTF; cdr3_nt: TGTGCCAGCAGTCGAGGACAGGGTGGCTACACCTTC
clone_size: .; v_call: TRBV10-3; d_call: .; j_call: TRBJ1-5; cdr3_aa: CAISEQGLPNRWPQHF; cdr3_nt: TGTGCCATCAGTGAACAGGGCCTTCCCAATAGGTGGCCCCAGCATTTT
clone_size: .; v_call: TRBV2; d_call: .; j_call: TRBJ1-1; cdr3_aa: CASSDGTGPEAFF; cdr3_nt: TGTGCCAGCAGTGACGGTACGGGTCCTGAAGCTTTCTTT
clone_size: .; v_call: TRBV19; d_call: .; j_call: TRBJ1-1; cdr3_aa: CASSIDSRGVNTEAFF; cdr3_nt: TGTGCCAGTAGTATAGATAGTCGCGGCGTAAACACTGAAGCTTTCTTT
clone_size: .; v_call: TRBV4-1; d_call: .; j_call: TRBJ1-2; cdr3_aa: CASSQVVASLANYGYTF; cdr3_nt: TGCGCCAGCAGCCAAGTTGTAGCGAGCTTAGCTAACTATGGCTACACCTTC
clone_size: .; v_call: TRBV15; d_call: .; j_call: TRBJ1-3; cdr3_aa: CATSRDTPQGPGNTIYF; cdr3_nt: TGTGCCACCAGCAGAGATACCCCGCAGGGCCCTGGAAACACCATATATTTT
clone_size: once; v_call: TRBV5-4; d_call: TRBD1; j_call: TRBJ1-1; cdr3_aa: CASSLPGQRETSEAFF; cdr3_nt: TGTGCCAGCAGCTTACCGGGACAGAGGGAAACCTCTGAAGCTTTCTTT
clone_size: .; v_call: TRBV28; d_call: TRBD1; j_call: TRBJ1-1; cdr3_aa: CASSLTGRWQGGTEAFF; cdr3_nt: TGTGCCAGCAGTTTAACCGGTCGGTGGCAGGGGGGCACTGAAGCTTTCTTT
clone_size: .; v_call: TRBV29-1; d_call: TRBD1; j_call: TRBJ2-5; cdr3_aa: CSVESVDRVVLETQYF; cdr3_nt: TGCAGCGTTGAGTCCGTCGACAGGGTGGTTTTAGAGACCCAGTACTTC
clone_size: .; v_call: TRBV2; d_call: .; j_call: TRBJ2-7; cdr3_aa: CASSVGDYEQYF; cdr3_nt: TGTGCCAGCAGTGTTGGGGACTACGAGCAGTACTTC
clone_size: once; v_call: TRBV11-2; d_call: TRBD1; j_call: TRBJ2-5; cdr3_aa: CASSTTHRGLEETQYF; cdr3_nt: TGTGCCAGCAGCACCACCCACAGGGGTTTAGAAGAGACCCAGTACTTC
clone_size: .; v_call: TRBV29-1; d_call: .; j_call: TRBJ2-2; cdr3_aa: CSVRPAGSGLFF; cdr3_nt: TGCAGCGTACGCCCCGCGGGTAGCGGGCTGTTTTTT
clone_size: .; v_call: TRBV28; d_call: TRBD1; j_call: TRBJ1-2; cdr3_aa: CASSFDRGYGYTF; cdr3_nt: TGTGCCAGCAGTTTTGACAGGGGGTATGGCTACACCTTC
clone_size: .; v_call: TRBV7-7; d_call: .; j_call: TRBJ2-7; cdr3_aa: CASSFWGGGEQYF; cdr3_nt: TGTGCCAGCAGCTTTTGGGGAGGGGGCGAGCAGTACTTC
clone_size: few; v_call: TRBV12-2; d_call: .; j_call: TRBJ1-5; cdr3_aa: CASRPPPRPGIQPQHF; cdr3_nt: TGTGCAAGTCGCCCTCCCCCCCGGCCAGGGATTCAGCCCCAGCATTTT
clone_size: .; v_call: TRBV6-5; d_call: .; j_call: TRBJ2-7; cdr3_aa: CASGSGRNEQYF; cdr3_nt: TGTGCCAGCGGGAGTGGCCGCAACGAGCAGTACTTC
clone_size: once; v_call: TRBV7-8; d_call: TRBD2; j_call: TRBJ2-1; cdr3_aa: CASSSGTQYNEQFF; cdr3_nt: TGTGCCAGCAGCAGCGGGACCCAATACAATGAGCAGTTCTTC
clone_size: .; v_call: TRBV7-2; d_call: TRBD1; j_call: TRBJ1-5; cdr3_aa: CASSLAPEGQGPPSNQPQHF; cdr3_nt: TGTGCCAGCAGCTTAGCCCCTGAGGGACAGGGACCCCCTAGCAATCAGCCCCAGCATTTT
clone_size: .; v_call: TRBV25-1; d_call: TRBD1; j_call: TRBJ2-3; cdr3_aa: CASSEDRSVFTDTQYF; cdr3_nt: TGTGCCAGCAGTGAGGACAGGTCGGTGTTCACAGATACGCAGTATTTT
clone_size: once; v_call: TRBV27; d_call: TRBD2; j_call: TRBJ2-1; cdr3_aa: CASTSSGINNEQFF; cdr3_nt: TGTGCCAGCACTTCGAGCGGGATAAACAATGAGCAGTTCTTC
clone_size: .; v_call: TRBV28; d_call: TRBD1; j_call: TRBJ2-5; cdr3_aa: CVSRTGARPYKETQYF; cdr3_nt: TGTGTCAGCAGGACAGGGGCTCGCCCCTACAAAGAGACCCAGTACTTC
clone_size: .; v_call: TRBV25-1; d_call: TRBD1; j_call: TRBJ1-2; cdr3_aa: CASSGTGASYTF; cdr3_nt: TGTGCCAGCAGTGGCACAGGGGCCAGCTACACCTTC
clone_size: .; v_call: TRBV13; d_call: .; j_call: TRBJ2-5; cdr3_aa: CASSQKGGRLGRTGTQYF; cdr3_nt: TGTGCCAGCAGCCAAAAAGGGGGAAGGCTAGGACGGACGGGGACCCAGTACTTC
clone_size: .; v_call: TRBV5-6; d_call: .; j_call: TRBJ2-7; cdr3_aa: CASSPGPHRDEQYF; cdr3_nt: TGTGCCAGCAGCCCTGGTCCCCATCGCGACGAGCAGTACTTC
clone_size: .; v_call: TRBV10-3; d_call: TRBD2; j_call: TRBJ2-7; cdr3_aa: CAISGDYSTSGRYAHYEQYF; cdr3_nt: TGTGCCATCAGTGGGGACTATTCGACTAGCGGGAGGTATGCCCACTACGAGCAGTACTTC
clone_size: .; v_call: TRBV4-3; d_call: .; j_call: TRBJ2-5; cdr3_aa: CASSQAPRGLAADRETQYF; cdr3_nt: TGCGCCAGCAGCCAAGCCCCCAGGGGTCTAGCGGCGGACCGGGAGACCCAGTACTTC
clone_size: .; v_call: TRBV5-1; d_call: TRBD2; j_call: TRBJ2-7; cdr3_aa: CASSGPLAGASYEQYF; cdr3_nt: TGCGCCAGCAGCGGACCTCTGGCGGGAGCCTCCTACGAGCAGTACTTC